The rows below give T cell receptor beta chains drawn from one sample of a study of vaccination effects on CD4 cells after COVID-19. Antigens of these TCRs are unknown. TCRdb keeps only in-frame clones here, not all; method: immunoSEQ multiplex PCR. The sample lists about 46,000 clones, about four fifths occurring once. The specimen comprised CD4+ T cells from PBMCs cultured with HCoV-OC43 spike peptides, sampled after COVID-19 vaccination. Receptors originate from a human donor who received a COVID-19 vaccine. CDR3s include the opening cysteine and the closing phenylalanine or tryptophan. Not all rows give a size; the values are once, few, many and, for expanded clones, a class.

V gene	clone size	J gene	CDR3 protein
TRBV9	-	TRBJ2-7	CASSPWREGREQYF
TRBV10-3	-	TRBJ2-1	CAIKRESSYNEQFF
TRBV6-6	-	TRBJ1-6	CASRSAGQNSPLHF
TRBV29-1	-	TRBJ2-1	CSVLCGTLPGPSYNEQFF
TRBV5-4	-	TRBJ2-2	CASSLDVGELFF
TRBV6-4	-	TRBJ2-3	CASSDSEGGADTQYF
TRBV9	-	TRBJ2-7	CASSVGIESSYEQYF
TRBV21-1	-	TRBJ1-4	CASNVKNGTDNEKLFF
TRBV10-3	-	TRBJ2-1	CAIGRTSNEQFF
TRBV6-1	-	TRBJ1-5	CASSPQQGLHQPQHF
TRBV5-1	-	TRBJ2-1	CASSLSGPTGGNEQFF
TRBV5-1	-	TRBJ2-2	CASSQDRAPGELFF
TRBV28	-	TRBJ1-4	CASSLRATNEKLFF
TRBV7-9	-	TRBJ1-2	CASSGEGNYGYTF
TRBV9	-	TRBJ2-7	CASSVEVGASYEQYF
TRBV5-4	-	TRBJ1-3	CASSFRQGSGNTIYF
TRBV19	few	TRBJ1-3	CASSIRNSGNTIYF
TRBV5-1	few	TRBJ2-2	CASSFLAGVDTGELFF
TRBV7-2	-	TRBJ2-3	CASSFQDRPRTDTQYF
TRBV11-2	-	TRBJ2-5	CASSLGTLPAGRETQYF
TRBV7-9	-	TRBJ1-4	CAISPITATNEKLFF
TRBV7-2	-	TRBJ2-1	CASSSFLGSSYNEQFF
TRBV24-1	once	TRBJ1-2	CATSDPTRSREGVDYGYTF
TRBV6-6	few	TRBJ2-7	CASSPGTSGRPRSYEQYF
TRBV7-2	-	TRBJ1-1	CASSETMNTEAFF
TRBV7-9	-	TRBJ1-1	CASSLMGEAFF
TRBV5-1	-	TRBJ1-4	CASSLAAGVSNEKLFF
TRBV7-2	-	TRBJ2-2	CASSLEGNTGELFF
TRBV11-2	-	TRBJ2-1	CASSFTQGNFYNEQFF
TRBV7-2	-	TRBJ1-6	CASSLVGTEGLHF
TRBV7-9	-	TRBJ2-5	CASKAGGPETQYF
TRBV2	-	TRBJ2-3	CASSTGPSTDTQYF
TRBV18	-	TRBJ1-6	CASSPNLGRDSPLHF
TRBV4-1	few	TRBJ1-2	CASSQAAGTQVYGYTF
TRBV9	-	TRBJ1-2	CASSQGGTGGKYGYTF
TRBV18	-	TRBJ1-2	CASSPSGGAYVGYTF
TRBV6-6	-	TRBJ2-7	CASSSAGTGLYEQYF
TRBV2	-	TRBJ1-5	CASRRTADQPQHF
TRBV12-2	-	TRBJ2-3	CAPAEGEVPDTQYF
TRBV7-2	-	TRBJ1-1	CASSHDRNTEAFF
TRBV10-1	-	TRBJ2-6	CASSPTGGGANVLTF
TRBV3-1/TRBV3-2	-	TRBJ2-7	CASSQDLGYEQYF
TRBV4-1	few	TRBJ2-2	CASSRLRTRQLNTGELFF
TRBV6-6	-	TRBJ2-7	CASSYSTGEQYF
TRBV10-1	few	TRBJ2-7	CASSEVTSGGYEQYF
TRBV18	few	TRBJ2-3	CASSPFLDTQYF
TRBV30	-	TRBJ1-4	CAWSPGTYEKLFF
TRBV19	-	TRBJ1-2	CASSIPPGVRYTF